This T cell receptor (beta chain) was found in a study of blood T cell repertoires in COVID-19. Study background: Samples taken during acute and convalescent COVID-19 were collected in the United States, Italy and Spain. T cells, B-cell-depleted T cells, or PBMCs supplied cDNA or gDNA.

This CDR3 spans 15 amino acids. Trimming at V came to 5 bases and at J to 12 bases, leaving 7 bases not matched to a gene. Germline CDR1 is SEHNR and CDR2 is FQNEAQ (reference sequence). The protocol was immunoSEQ multiplex PCR, while the TCRdb copy is restricted to in-frame clones and leaves out a portion. The profile shows about 230,000 clones, 84% of them singletons. This sequence originates from a woman aged 40 to 50 who had recovered from COVID-19. Sequencing was done on a sample of peripheral blood. The rearrangement joins TRBV7-9 to TRBJ2-1; 16 bases line up with TRBD2. The DNA for the CDR3 is TGTGCCAGCAGCCCCGGGACTAGCGGGGGGGCTATGCAGTTCTTC. Translated, it gives CASSPGTSGGAMQFF.